Described below is a single T cell receptor beta chain sequence and its context. Its target is unknown. Profiled with immunoSEQ multiplex PCR; TCRdb holds only in-frame clones, not every one. The table shows roughly 57,000 clones, with around 87% occurring only once. The sample is drawn from a study of OX40 agonist ivuxolimab in advanced cancers. On the study more broadly: Three partial responders included one hepatocellular carcinoma patient and two cutaneous melanoma patients.

Study-level results: Partly responding patients at 0.1-3.0 mg/kg showed some of the smallest clonal expansion.

The CDR3 is made up of 16 amino acids. The V gene lost 2 bases and the J gene lost 2 bases, with 16 bases spanning the gap. Germline V lookup: CDR1 SGDLS, CDR2 YYNGEE. Autoimmune disease history or systemic immunosuppression led to patients being barred. The TCR originated in an adult with an advanced solid tumor such as melanoma, head and neck, liver or kidney cancer. The sample consisted of CD4+ or CD8+ T cells sorted from blood, taken in a trial of the OX40 agonist ivuxolimab. The chain carries TRBV9 and TRBJ2-5; D may be TRBD1 (6 bases). The CDR3 DNA reads as TGTGCCAGCAGCGTCCTAGGGGGACGAGAACAAGAGACCCAGTACTTC. Translation: CASSVLGGREQETQYF.